Shown below are 10 T cell receptor beta chains from a single sample sequenced in a study of T cell responses to AZD1222 COVID-19 vaccine. Profiled with immunoSEQ multiplex PCR; TCRdb holds only in-frame clones, not every one. The sample lists 130,000 or so clones; just over 90% were seen once. This material consisted of peripheral blood, taken on day 0 of MenACWY control vaccination. These receptors were collected from an adult in good health.

Comments on this clone: The sample contains more than one DNA sequence encoding this CDR3. The chain recombines TRBV12-3 or TRBV12-4 with TRBJ1-2, with D hard to call. The CDR3 is made up of 11 amino acids. V lost 3 bases and J 5 bases, leaving 4 bases between the germline ends. CDR3 sequence reads: CASSLVYGYTF. In DNA form, the CDR3 reads TGTGCCAGCAGTTTGGTTTATGGCTACACCTTC.

The V and J genes are TRBV11-2 and TRBJ1-1; TRBD1 matches 8 bases. The ends lost 3 bases at V and 5 bases at J; junction bases unmatched: 5. Germline V gene data show CDR1 as SGHAT and CDR2 as FQNNGV. The CDR3 contains 14 residues. This chain's CDR3 is CASSFLTGDTEAFF. The CDR3 DNA reads TGTGCCAGCAGCTTCTTGACAGGGGATACTGAAGCTTTCTTT.

The chain links TRBV11-2 to TRBJ2-7; 8 bases line up with TRBD2. Germline V gene sequence: CDR1 SGHAT, CDR2 FQNNGV. V shed 3 bases and J 7 bases; nucleotides not matched to a gene: 11. The CDR3 is 15 residues long. The CDR3 spells CASSFRLAGLGEQYF. DNA for the CDR3: TGTGCCAGCAGCTTTAGGCTAGCGGGCCTCGGGGAGCAGTACTTC.

V is TRBV4-1 and J is TRBJ2-7, with no clear D. The CDR3 runs to 13 residues. V was pared by 0 bases and J by 2 bases, with 5 bases between. Germline CDR1 is MGHRA and CDR2 is YSYEKL. The CDR3 DNA is TGCGCCAGCAGCCAAGATACCACCTACGAGCAGTACTTC. Protein product: CASSQDTTYEQYF.

The chain has TRBV5-5 and TRBJ2-3, with 7 bases lining up with TRBD2. From germline, CDR1 is SGHKS and CDR2 YYEKEE (reference sequence). V dropped 4 bases and J dropped 4; count of bases not matched to a gene: 6. The CDR3 loop spans 14 amino acids. This chain's CDR3 is CASSPGGVSDTQYF. Here the CDR3 DNA reads TGTGCCAGCAGCCCGGGGGGTGTCTCAGATACGCAGTATTTT.

The chain is built from TRBV28 and TRBJ1-1, with TRBD1 identical over 7 bases. Germline loops: CDR1 MDHEN, CDR2 SYDVKM. J lost 7 bases, V lost 5 bases, and 10 bases had no gene match. This CDR3 contains 14 residues. The CDR3 region is CASSPTGKGSEAFF. The CDR3 coding sequence is TGTGCCAGCAGTCCGACAGGGAAGGGTAGTGAAGCTTTCTTT.

This clone was seen a single time. The chain links TRBV11-2 to TRBJ2-1; 10 positions agree with TRBD1. The CDR3 is 16 amino acids. Looked up from germline, CDR1 is SGHAT and CDR2 is FQNNGV. J lost 7 bases, V lost 5 bases, and 11 bases had no gene match. The CDR3 loop is CASSRGTGDTLNEQFF. CDR3 nucleotides: TGTGCCAGCAGCCGGGGGACAGGGGATACGTTAAATGAGCAGTTCTTC.

This clone appeared a few times. The V gene is TRBV27, the J gene TRBJ1-3; 10 bases are shared with TRBD1. This CDR3 is built from 15 residues. Per the germline V gene, CDR1 is MNHEY and CDR2 is SMNVEV (reference sequence). The V gene end was trimmed by 6 bases and the J gene end by 7 bases; junction bases not matched to a gene: 9. The CDR3 sequence is CASSPGTGDFNTIYF. The CDR3 DNA reads TGTGCCAGCAGCCCAGGGACAGGGGATTTTAACACCATATATTTT.

This rearrangement joins TRBV15 to TRBJ1-5; D call uncertain. V gave up 6 bases and J gave up 3 bases, with 15 bases separating them. This CDR3 spans 15 amino acids. The germline V gene encodes CDR1 LNHNV and CDR2 YYDKDF (reference sequence). The CDR3 DNA reads TGTGCCACCAGAGAGGGAACTTTTGTCAATCAGCCCCAGCATTTT. Its translation is CATREGTFVNQPQHF.

The genes are TRBV19 and TRBJ2-2, with D perhaps TRBD1 (5 bases). The CDR3 length is 14 residues. CDR1 is LNHDA and CDR2 is SQIVND in the germline V gene (reference sequence). V was clipped by 2 bases and J by 2 bases, with 6 bases between them. CDR3 sequence reads: CASSIRGNTGELFF. Written as DNA, the CDR3 is TGTGCCAGTAGTATAAGGGGAAACACCGGGGAGCTGTTTTTT.